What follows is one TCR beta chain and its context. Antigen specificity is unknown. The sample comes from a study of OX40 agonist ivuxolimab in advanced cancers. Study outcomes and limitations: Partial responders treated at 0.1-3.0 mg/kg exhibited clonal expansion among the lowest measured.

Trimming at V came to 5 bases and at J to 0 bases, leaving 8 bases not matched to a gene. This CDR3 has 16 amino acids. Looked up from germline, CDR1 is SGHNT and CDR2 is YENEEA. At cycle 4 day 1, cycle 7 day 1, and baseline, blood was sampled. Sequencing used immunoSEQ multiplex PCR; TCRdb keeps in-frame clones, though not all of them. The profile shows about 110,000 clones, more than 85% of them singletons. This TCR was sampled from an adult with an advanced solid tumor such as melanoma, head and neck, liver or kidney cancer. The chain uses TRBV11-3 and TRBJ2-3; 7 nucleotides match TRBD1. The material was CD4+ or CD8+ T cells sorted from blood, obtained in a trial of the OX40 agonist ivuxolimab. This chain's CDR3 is CASSAGDSSSTDTQYF. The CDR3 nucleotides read TGTGCCAGCAGCGCCGGGGACAGTTCTAGCACAGATACGCAGTATTTT.